Following are 18 T cell receptor beta chains from one sample sequenced in a study of cytomegalovirus exposure and HLA in healthy donors. Primers: 60 Vbeta forward and 13 Jbeta reverse. Some clones are missing from TCRdb's copy, which holds only in-frame ones; the method was immunoSEQ multiplex PCR. The data hold roughly 110,000 clones, with around 80% observed a single time. The sample was PBMCs. Receptor source: a man in his forties in good health and CMV-seronegative.

V gene TRBV6-1 combines with J gene TRBJ2-5; possibly TRBD1 for D (5 bases). In germline, CDR1 is MNHNS, CDR2 SASEGT. V lost 2 bases and J 7 bases, leaving 14 bases between the germline ends. There are 14 residues in the CDR3. The CDR3 DNA follows: TGTGCCAGCAGTGAATCGACAGTACTGGGGACCCAGTACTTC. This translates into CASSESTVLGTQYF.

The chain recombines TRBV5-5 with TRBJ1-1; a weak D match, TRBD1 (5 bases). Per the germline V gene, CDR1 is SGHKS and CDR2 is YYEKEE (reference sequence). Trimming pared 0 bases from V and 6 bases from J, leaving 15 bases between. CDR3 size: 15 residues. The CDR3 coding sequence is TGTGCCAGCAGCTTGGGAACAGGCTTTTGGGCTGAAGCTTTCTTT. This sequence encodes CASSLGTGFWAEAFF.

This clone has more than one count but fewer than ten. The chain carries TRBV5-1 and TRBJ2-2, with 9 bases identical to TRBD2. Per germline, CDR1 SGHRS and CDR2 YFSETQ. There are 15 residues in the CDR3. J was trimmed by 4 bases and V by 0 bases; bases with no gene match: 1. CDR3 bases: TGCGCCAGCAGCTTGGGAGCGGGGGGCACCGGGGAGCTGTTTTTT. Amino acid sequence: CASSLGAGGTGELFF.

V usage is TRBV6-4 and J usage is TRBJ2-1; a possible D gene is TRBD2 (5 bases). Trimming took off 1 base at V and 0 bases at J, with 10 bases between the two ends. The germline V gene has CDR1 MRHNA and CDR2 SNTAGT. The CDR3 consists of 16 residues. CDR3 bases: TGTGCCAGCAGTGACTTGGTAGGGAGCTCCTACAATGAGCAGTTCTTC. Translated, it gives CASSDLVGSSYNEQFF.

The sample holds one count of this clone. This sequence joins TRBV2 and TRBJ2-2; 9 bases match TRBD1. After removal of 6 bases from V and 6 bases from J, the junction contained 11 bases not matched to a gene. This CDR3 is built from 16 residues. Germline V gene lookup returns CDR1 SNHLY and CDR2 FYNNEI. This CDR3 is CASRRSTGGGAGELFF. CDR3 nucleotides: TGTGCCAGCAGGCGCTCGACAGGGGGTGGGGCCGGGGAGCTGTTTTTT.

The J gene is TRBJ2-3, the V gene TRBV5-4, with 14 nucleotides matching TRBD2. V shed 4 bases, J shed 1 base, and the junction held 5 bases outside the gene matches. Per the germline V gene, CDR1 is SGHNT and CDR2 is YYREEE (reference sequence). This CDR3 region has 17 residues. CDR3 nucleotides: TGTGCCAGCAGCCCGAGACTAGCGGGGGGGCGCACAGATACGCAGTATTTT. This sequence encodes CASSPRLAGGRTDTQYF.

The CDR3, as DNA: TGTGCCAGCAGCTTAGCTGCGCCCCCCGGAGATACGCAGTATTTT. Its protein product is CASSLAAPPGDTQYF. The chain has TRBV7-2 and TRBJ2-3, with D hard to call. The CDR3 length is 15 residues. Germline V lookup: CDR1 SGHTA, CDR2 FQGNSA. The V and J ends lost 0 bases and 5 bases respectively, with 12 bases between them.

J is TRBJ2-2 and V is TRBV18; TRBD1 is a possible D gene (5 bases). Between the trimmed V and J ends, which lost 3 bases and 4 bases, there was a span of 12 bases. The V gene's germline CDR1 is KGHSH and CDR2 LQKENI. The CDR3 length is 15 residues. CDR3 nucleotides: TGTGCCAGCTCACCCCAGGGTTGGGCCACCGGGGAGCTGTTTTTT. Its protein is CASSPQGWATGELFF.

The chain joins TRBV28 to TRBJ1-1; no reliable D call. Trimming took 3 bases from V and 7 from J, leaving 15 bases between them. The germline V gene has CDR1 MDHEN and CDR2 SYDVKM. The CDR3 contains 14 residues. Here the CDR3 reads CASSFRSQFGEAFF. For the CDR3, the DNA is TGTGCCAGCAGTTTTAGGAGTCAGTTTGGTGAAGCTTTCTTT.

V is TRBV5-1 and J is TRBJ2-1; 13 bases match TRBD2. This CDR3 is built from 14 residues. V gave up 3 bases and J gave up 10 bases; unmatched junction bases: 4. Per germline, CDR1 SGHRS and CDR2 YFSETQ. CDR3 sequence (DNA): TGCGCCAGCAGCTGGACTAGCGGGGGAAGAGAGCAGTTCTTC. This sequence encodes CASSWTSGGREQFF.

The genes are TRBV6-1 and TRBJ1-6; perhaps TRBD1 as D (6 bases). V was pared by 7 bases and J by 13 bases, with 20 bases between. Germline-derived CDR1 and CDR2 are MNHNS and SASEGT. The CDR3 loop spans 14 amino acids. CDR3 DNA sequence: TGTGCCAGCAAGGAAGAGGGGGATTTAGGCCCCCTCCACTTT. It yields the protein CASKEEGDLGPLHF.

The chain joins TRBV5-6 to TRBJ2-3; D might be TRBD2 (6 bases). This CDR3 is 14 amino acids long. Germline V gene data show CDR1 as SGHDT and CDR2 as YYEEEE. Trimming stripped 2 bases from V and 6 bases from J, with 13 bases between. CDR3 bases: TGTGCCAGCAGCTTACCGGGACTTGGGGATACGCAGTATTTT. Protein: CASSLPGLGDTQYF.

The chain has TRBV5-5 and TRBJ2-7, with 8 bases matching TRBD1. The V gene end was trimmed by 4 bases and the J gene end by 0 bases; junction bases not matched to a gene: 3. CDR3 size: 14 residues. CDR1 and CDR2 (germline): SGHKS, YYEKEE (reference sequence). The CDR3 DNA sequence: TGTGCCAGCAGCCAGGACAGGGCCTCCTACGAGCAGTACTTC. Translating it yields CASSQDRASYEQYF.

V and J are TRBV4-1 and TRBJ2-7; TRBD2 matches 10 bases. Germline assignment: CDR1 MGHRA and CDR2 YSYEKL. The CDR3 covers 15 residues. V lost 1 base, J lost 4 bases, and 4 bases stayed unmatched. In DNA form, the CDR3 reads TGCGCCAGCAGCCAAGCGGCTAGCGGGGGATACGAGCAGTACTTC. Amino acids: CASSQAASGGYEQYF.

This clone was detected a few times. This chain joins TRBV7-6 and TRBJ2-1; TRBD1 is a possible D gene (7 bases). Trimming shortened V by 3 bases and J by 0 bases, and 18 bases separated the two germline ends. The CDR3 spans 18 residues. Per the germline V gene, CDR1 is SGHVS and CDR2 is FNYEAQ. CDR3 amino acids: CASSLVEGALYSYNEQFF. The DNA for the CDR3 is TGTGCCAGCAGCTTGGTGGAGGGGGCCCTTTACTCCTACAATGAGCAGTTCTTC.

The rearrangement uses TRBV19 and TRBJ1-4, with TRBD1 as a possible D gene (5 bases). This CDR3 has 16 amino acids. Germline CDR1 LNHDA, CDR2 SQIVND (reference sequence). Between the trimmed V and J ends, which lost 5 bases and 4 bases, there was a span of 17 bases. DNA for the CDR3: TGTGCCAGTAGTGGCCGTAACAGGCGGTATAATGAAAAACTGTTTTTT. It specifies CASSGRNRRYNEKLFF.

This rearrangement joins TRBV10-3 to TRBJ2-2; D unresolved. Germline loops: CDR1 ENHRY, CDR2 SYGVKD. V lost 2 bases and J 6 bases, leaving 16 bases between the germline ends. This CDR3 is built from 16 residues. CDR3 amino acids: CAISEVGEFPPGELFF. CDR3 DNA sequence: TGTGCCATCAGTGAGGTCGGTGAGTTCCCCCCCGGGGAGCTGTTTTTT.

DNA for the CDR3: TGTGCCAGCAGTGGGGGGAGGGTGGCGGCCAAAAACATTCAGTACTTC. It translates to CASSGGRVAAKNIQYF. V gene TRBV6-4 combines with J gene TRBJ2-4, with 7 bases aligning to TRBD2. The CDR3 has 16 residues. Germline V gene data show CDR1 as MRHNA and CDR2 as SNTAGT. The V gene end was trimmed by 4 bases and the J gene end by 1 base; junction bases not matched to a gene: 7.